In its sample, the clone carrying this TCR beta chain was seen a few times. As yet, its antigen is unknown. This sample is part of a study of cytomegalovirus exposure and HLA in healthy donors. Study in general: In a previous analysis, 95 million to 130 million unique TCR beta sequences were found from about 190 million T cells. Study-level points and caveats: Another analysis was done later, and it associated around 17,000 TCR beta sequences with HLA alleles at 0.05 false discovery rate. A later analysis reportedly identified an Asian-associated ancestry cluster as carrying fewer N-insertions than the approximately 670-donor mean.

The study ran its PCR with 60 Vbeta and 13 Jbeta primers. The data were produced by immunoSEQ multiplex PCR, yet TCRdb's version contains in-frame clones alone and is incomplete. The table records more than 80,000 clones, 75% of them present only once. Each donor was healthy, and each was a bone marrow donor. The TCR originated in a male donor in good health and CMV-seropositive. The specimen sequenced was PBMCs.

The CDR3 region is CASSLQGSTEAFF. For the CDR3, the DNA is TGTGCCAGCAGCCTACAGGGAAGCACTGAAGCTTTCTTT. This chain uses TRBV6-5 with TRBJ1-1; D is perhaps TRBD1 (6 bases). V shed 6 bases and J shed 4 bases, with 12 bases lying between them. Germline values: CDR1 MNHEY, CDR2 SVGAGI. The CDR3 contains 13 residues.